One TCR beta chain is described in this entry. The target antigen is unknown. This likely comes from a read error, as the CDR3 has no conserved phenylalanine or tryptophan at its end. The cohort's ophthalmopathy patients, a group with duration under 3 months, had a Clinical Activity Score of at least 3 and a NOSPECS grade of at least 4. Based on clinical symptoms, serum thyroxine and TRAb, thyroid ultrasound and orbital computed tomography, diagnoses were reached. An approximately 10 ml volume of fresh peripheral blood provided the PBMCs. The data originate from a study of T cells in Graves' hyperthyroidism and ophthalmopathy. V was cut by 3 bases and J by 3 bases, with 3 bases left in between. Germline assignment: CDR1 LGHDT and CDR2 YNNKEL (reference sequence). The CDR3 length is 11 residues. Overall study findings and caveats: Using 13 V-J features, a model discriminated ophthalmopathy from stable hyperthyroidism.

TCR beta CDR3 regions were amplified from RNA. The primer set for the first-round RT-PCR of the TCR CDR3 was HTBI. TCRdb passed the multiplex PCR reads through MiXCR, listing each CDR3 protein once. The sample yields approximately 610,000 distinct CDR3 sequences, over 12% seen once. The receptor comes from a woman between 40 and 55 years old with Graves' ophthalmopathy. V usage is TRBV3-1 and J usage is TRBJ2-7, with D unclear. The sequenced material came from blood. The CDR3 spells CASSQLYEQYS. CDR3 DNA sequence: TGTGCCAGCAGCCAGCTCTACGAGCAGTACTCC.